Listed here is a single TCR beta chain. The data originate from a study of T cell changes during pregnancy in multiple sclerosis. Measured with immunoSEQ multiplex PCR; TCRdb has only the in-frame clones, and not every one. Of roughly 48,000 clones detected, 92% appear once; the ten largest clones hold around 0.91%. The trim removed 5 bases at V and 4 bases at J, leaving 9 bases unmatched. Germline-derived CDR1 and CDR2 are SGHTA and FQGNSA. CDR3 length: 15 residues. The rearrangement links TRBV7-2 to TRBJ1-1; 8 bases match TRBD1. Sequenced here: CD4+ T cells from peripheral blood mononuclear cells, sampled in the second trimester of pregnancy. The sequence was collected from a female donor in good health, enrolled as a control in a pregnancy study. CDR3 nucleotides: TGTGCCAGCAGCAACGGACAGGGATCGGGCACTGAAGCTTTCTTT. It specifies CASSNGQGSGTEAFF.